The 5 T cell receptor beta chains presented below share a single source sample, sequenced in a study of radiotherapy plus CTLA-4 blockade in lung cancer. Sequencing was performed with immunoSEQ multiplex PCR; in TCRdb, only in-frame clones are kept and a portion is missing. The sample has over 14,000 clones, approximately 76% seen once. The sample here was peripheral blood, taken from a patient treated with radiotherapy plus ipilimumab. Receptor source: a human donor with non-small cell lung cancer whose response to radiotherapy plus ipilimumab could not be evaluated.

The chain carries TRBV18 and TRBJ2-2; D not resolved. This CDR3 spans 15 amino acids. V lost 6 bases to trimming and J lost 2 bases, with 13 bases between them. The germline CDR1 and CDR2 sequences are KGHSH and LQKENI. The CDR3 loop is CASSLQLTNTGELFF. Here the CDR3 DNA reads TGTGCCAGCTCTCTACAGCTAACAAACACCGGGGAGCTGTTTTTT.

The rearrangement links TRBV5-6 to TRBJ2-3; TRBD1 matches 12 bases. The V gene's germline CDR1 is SGHDT and CDR2 YYEEEE. Trimming cost V 0 bases and J 9 bases; bases outside gene matches: 8. The CDR3 contains 16 residues. In DNA form, the CDR3 reads TGTGCCAGCAGCTTGGGAGGGACAGGGGGCAAGTTGACGCAGTATTTT. The encoded protein is CASSLGGTGGKLTQYF.

The chain has TRBV6-1 and TRBJ2-6; TRBD1 might be the D (5 bases). CDR3 length: 17 residues. The V gene's germline CDR1 is MNHNS and CDR2 SASEGT. With 3 bases removed from V and 2 bases from J, the gap between germline ends came to 14 bases. DNA for the CDR3: TGTGCCAGCAGTGACGACAGATTCTCGGCTGGGGCCAACGTCCTGACTTTC. Its translation: CASSDDRFSAGANVLTF.

This chain connects TRBV18 to TRBJ2-5; D is perhaps TRBD1 (5 bases). Trimming stripped 0 bases from V and 2 bases from J, with 10 bases between. The length of the CDR3 is 15 residues. CDR1 KGHSH and CDR2 LQKENI come from the germline V gene. CDR3 region: CASSPPARVQETQYF. DNA for the CDR3: TGTGCCAGCTCACCACCGGCCAGGGTGCAAGAGACCCAGTACTTC.

This clone was observed many times. The CDR3 nucleotides read TGTGCCAGCAGTTTCTCCAGGGGGCGTATCTCCTACGAGCAGTACTTC. It codes for CASSFSRGRISYEQYF. This chain connects TRBV27 to TRBJ2-7, with TRBD1 identical over 8 bases. The CDR3 runs to 16 residues. Germline values: CDR1 MNHEY, CDR2 SMNVEV (reference sequence). Trimming at V came to 3 bases and at J to 0 bases, leaving 7 bases not matched to a gene.